These 2 T cell receptor beta chains came from one sample sequenced in a study of cytomegalovirus exposure and HLA in healthy donors. PCR was performed using 60 Vbeta and 13 Jbeta primers. Some clones are missing from TCRdb's copy, which holds only in-frame ones; the method was immunoSEQ multiplex PCR. The sample holds a few hundred thousand clones, roughly 90% seen once. Sequencing used PBMCs. The receptors stem from a woman aged 18-29 years in good health and CMV-seronegative.

The chain has TRBV5-1 and TRBJ2-5, with 9 bases lining up with TRBD2. Germline CDR1 SGHRS, CDR2 YFSETQ. The CDR3 extends over 16 amino acids. The J segment lost 2 bases and the V segment lost 2 bases, leaving 7 bases of the junction unmatched. CDR3 bases: TGCGCCAGCAGCTTTTCTCAGCGGGGGGCGCAAGAGACCCAGTACTTC. Its translation is CASSFSQRGAQETQYF.

This clone was seen only once. The chain uses TRBV9 and TRBJ1-4; D not resolved. In germline, CDR1 is SGDLS, CDR2 YYNGEE. CDR3 length: 13 amino acids. V lost 4 bases, J lost 7 bases, and 11 bases lay in between. The CDR3 DNA follows: TGTGCCAGCAGCTCCCCCGCGGGTGAAAAACTGTTTTTT. It translates to CASSSPAGEKLFF. Drawing the rest from reference TRBV9 and TRBJ1-4, the complete variable domain is DSGVTQTPKHLITATGQRVTLRCSPRSGDLSVYWYQQSLDQGLQFLIQYYNGEERAKGNILERFSAQQFPDLHSELNLSSLELGDSALYFCASSSPAGEKLFFGSGTQLSVL.